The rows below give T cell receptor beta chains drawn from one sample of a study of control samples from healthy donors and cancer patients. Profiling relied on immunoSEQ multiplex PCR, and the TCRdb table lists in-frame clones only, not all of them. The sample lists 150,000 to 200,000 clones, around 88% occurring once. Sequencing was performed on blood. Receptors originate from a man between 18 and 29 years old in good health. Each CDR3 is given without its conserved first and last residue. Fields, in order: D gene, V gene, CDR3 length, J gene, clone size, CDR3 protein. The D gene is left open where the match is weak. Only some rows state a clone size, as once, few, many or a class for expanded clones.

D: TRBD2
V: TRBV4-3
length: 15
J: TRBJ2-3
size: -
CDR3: ASSQDFRGVRTDTQY

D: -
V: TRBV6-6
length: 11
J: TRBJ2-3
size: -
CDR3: ASCSGSTDTQY

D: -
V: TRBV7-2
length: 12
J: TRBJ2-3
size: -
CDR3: ASSLEGPWDTQY

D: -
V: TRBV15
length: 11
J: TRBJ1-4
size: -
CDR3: ATSRVVGEKLF

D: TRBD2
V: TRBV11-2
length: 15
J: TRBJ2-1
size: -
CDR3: ASSLDFNGGGYNEQF

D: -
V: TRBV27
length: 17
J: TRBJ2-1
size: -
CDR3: ASSLSGRHILSSYNEQF

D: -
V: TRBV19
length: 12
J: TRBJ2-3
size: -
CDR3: ASRTGDLTDTQY

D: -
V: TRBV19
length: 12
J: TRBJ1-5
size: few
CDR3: ASRDLRSNQPQH

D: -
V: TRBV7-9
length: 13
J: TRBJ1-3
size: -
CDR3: ASSLAGYSGNTIY

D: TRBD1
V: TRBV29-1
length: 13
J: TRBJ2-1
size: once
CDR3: SVQQGGVAYNEQF

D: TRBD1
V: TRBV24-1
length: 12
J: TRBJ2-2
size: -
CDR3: ATSDFDRAGELF

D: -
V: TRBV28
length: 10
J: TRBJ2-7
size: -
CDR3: ASSSPGVEQY

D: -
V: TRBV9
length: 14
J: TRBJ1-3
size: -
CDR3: ASSVDVGGSGNTIY

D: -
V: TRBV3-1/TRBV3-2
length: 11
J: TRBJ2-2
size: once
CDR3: ASSQGWSGELF

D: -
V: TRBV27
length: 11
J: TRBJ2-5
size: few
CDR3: ASSLSIGETQY

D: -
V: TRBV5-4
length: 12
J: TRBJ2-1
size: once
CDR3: ASSRQSSYNEQF

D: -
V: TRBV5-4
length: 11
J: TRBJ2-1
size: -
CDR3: ASSLGGQNEQF

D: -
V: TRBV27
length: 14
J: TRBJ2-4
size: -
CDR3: ASSQVGLLAKNIQY

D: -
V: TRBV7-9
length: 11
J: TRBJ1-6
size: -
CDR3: ASSLLAPSPLH

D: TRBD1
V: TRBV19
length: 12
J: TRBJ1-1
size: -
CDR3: ASSLALQGAEAF

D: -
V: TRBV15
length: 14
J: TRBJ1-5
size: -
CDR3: ATSRGGGEGNQPQH

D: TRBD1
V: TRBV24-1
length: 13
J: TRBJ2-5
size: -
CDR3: ATSDWDRYQETQY

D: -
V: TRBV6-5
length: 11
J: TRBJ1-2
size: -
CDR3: ASRANRQGGYT

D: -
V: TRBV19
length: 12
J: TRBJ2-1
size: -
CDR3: ASSPDSPYNEQF

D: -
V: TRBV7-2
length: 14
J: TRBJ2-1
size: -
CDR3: ASSLGWQGSYNEQF

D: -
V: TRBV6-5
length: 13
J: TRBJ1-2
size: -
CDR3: ASSYSYRAGYGYT

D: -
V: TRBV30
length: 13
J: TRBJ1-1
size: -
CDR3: AWSTIEGWDTEAF

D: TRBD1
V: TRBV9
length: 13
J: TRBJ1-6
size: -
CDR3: ASSVEGQGFSPLH

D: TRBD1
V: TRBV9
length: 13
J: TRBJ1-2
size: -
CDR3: ASSPGTGLDYGYT

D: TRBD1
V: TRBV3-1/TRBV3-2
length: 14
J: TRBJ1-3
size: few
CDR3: ASSRKGAHPGNTIY

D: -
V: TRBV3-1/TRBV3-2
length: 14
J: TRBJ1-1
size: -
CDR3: ASSPKGWSGGTEAF

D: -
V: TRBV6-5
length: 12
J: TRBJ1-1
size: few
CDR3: ASSYRVDSTEAF

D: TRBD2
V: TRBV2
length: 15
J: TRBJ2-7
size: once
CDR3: ASRRTVLAGAVYEQY

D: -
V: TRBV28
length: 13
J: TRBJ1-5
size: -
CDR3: ASRPSWGSNQPQH

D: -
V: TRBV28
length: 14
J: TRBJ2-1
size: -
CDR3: ASSLVGGQSYNEQF

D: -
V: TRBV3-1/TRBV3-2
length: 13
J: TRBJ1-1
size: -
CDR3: ASSQGSRMNTEAF

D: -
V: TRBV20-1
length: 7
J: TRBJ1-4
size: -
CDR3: SVSEKLF

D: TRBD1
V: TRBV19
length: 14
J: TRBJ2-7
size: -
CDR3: ASSIGPGTGTYEQY

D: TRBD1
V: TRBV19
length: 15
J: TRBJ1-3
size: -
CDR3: ASSTPRGPSSGNTIY